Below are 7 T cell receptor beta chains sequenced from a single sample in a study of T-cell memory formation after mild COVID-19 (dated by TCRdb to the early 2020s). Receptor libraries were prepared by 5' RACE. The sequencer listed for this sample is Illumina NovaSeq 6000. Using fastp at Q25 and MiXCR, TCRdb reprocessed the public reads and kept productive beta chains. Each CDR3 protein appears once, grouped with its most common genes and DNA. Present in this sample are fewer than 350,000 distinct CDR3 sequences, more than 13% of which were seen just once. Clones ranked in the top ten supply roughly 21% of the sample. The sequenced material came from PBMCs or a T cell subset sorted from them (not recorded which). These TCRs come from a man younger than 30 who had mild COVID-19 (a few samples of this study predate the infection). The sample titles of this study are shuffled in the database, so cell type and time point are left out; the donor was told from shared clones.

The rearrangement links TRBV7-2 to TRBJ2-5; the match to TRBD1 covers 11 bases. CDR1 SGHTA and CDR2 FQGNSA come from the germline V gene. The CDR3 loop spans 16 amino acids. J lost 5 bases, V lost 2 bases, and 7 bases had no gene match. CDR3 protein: CASSLPGTGGRETQYF. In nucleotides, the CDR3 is TGTGCCAGCAGCTTACCCGGGACAGGGGGGAGGGAGACCCAGTACTTC.

In nucleotides, the CDR3 is TGTGCCAGCAGCACCTGGGACAGGGATTCTGATGGCTACACCTTC. Protein sequence: CASSTWDRDSDGYTF. This chain uses TRBV12-3 or TRBV12-4 with TRBJ1-2; TRBD1 aligns across 9 bases. CDR3 size: 15 residues. The trim removed 6 bases at V and 6 bases at J, leaving 11 bases unmatched.

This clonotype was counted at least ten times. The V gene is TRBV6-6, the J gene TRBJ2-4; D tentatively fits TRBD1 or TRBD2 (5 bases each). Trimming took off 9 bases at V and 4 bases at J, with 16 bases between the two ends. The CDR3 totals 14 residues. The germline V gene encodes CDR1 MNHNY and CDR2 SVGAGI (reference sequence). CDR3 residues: CASQPRDGKNIQYF. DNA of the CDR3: TGTGCCAGTCAACCCCGGGACGGTAAAAACATTCAGTACTTC.

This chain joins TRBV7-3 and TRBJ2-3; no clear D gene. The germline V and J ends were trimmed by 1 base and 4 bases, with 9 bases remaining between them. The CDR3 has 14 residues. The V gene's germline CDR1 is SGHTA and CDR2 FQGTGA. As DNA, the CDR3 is TGTGCCAGCAGCTTAAATGCTGCCTCAGATACGCAGTATTTT. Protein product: CASSLNAASDTQYF.

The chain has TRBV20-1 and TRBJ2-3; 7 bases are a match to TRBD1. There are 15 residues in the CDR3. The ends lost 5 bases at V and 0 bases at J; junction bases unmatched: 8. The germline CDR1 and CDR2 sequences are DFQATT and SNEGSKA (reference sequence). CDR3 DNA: TGCAGTGCTGGGGGACAGCCCCCTAGCACAGATACGCAGTATTTT. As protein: CSAGGQPPSTDTQYF.

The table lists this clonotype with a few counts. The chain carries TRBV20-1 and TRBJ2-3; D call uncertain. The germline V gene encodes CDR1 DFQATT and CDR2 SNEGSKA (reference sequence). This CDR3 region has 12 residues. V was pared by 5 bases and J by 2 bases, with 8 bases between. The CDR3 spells CSAGRVTDTQYF. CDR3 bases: TGCAGTGCTGGTAGGGTCACAGATACGCAGTATTTT.

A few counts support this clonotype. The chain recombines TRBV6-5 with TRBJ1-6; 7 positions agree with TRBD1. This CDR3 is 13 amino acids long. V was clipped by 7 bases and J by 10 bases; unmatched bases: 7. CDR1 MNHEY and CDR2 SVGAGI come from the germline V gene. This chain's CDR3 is CASNDRALSPLHF. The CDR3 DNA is TGTGCCAGCAACGACAGGGCCCTGTCACCCCTCCACTTT.